This is a list of T cell receptor beta chains from one sample in a study of blood T cell repertoires in COVID-19. Profiled with immunoSEQ multiplex PCR; TCRdb holds only in-frame clones, not every one. There are 85,000 to 90,000 clones in the sample; around 80% occur only once, and around 11% lies in the top ten. Material: peripheral blood. All receptors come from a man in his 70s with acute or convalescent COVID-19. CDR3s leave out the opening cysteine and the closing phenylalanine or tryptophan.

len: 13
v_gene: TRBV2
j_gene: TRBJ1-5
CDR3aa: ASTEGRSSNQPQH

len: 14
v_gene: TRBV7-2
j_gene: TRBJ1-1
CDR3aa: ASSLGNRGRGTEAF

len: 14
v_gene: TRBV6-6
j_gene: TRBJ2-6
CDR3aa: ASRLRGGEGANVLT

len: 14
v_gene: TRBV5-6
j_gene: TRBJ2-3
CDR3aa: ASSFLGGSDSDTQY

len: 13
v_gene: TRBV6-2/TRBV6-3
j_gene: TRBJ2-1
CDR3aa: ASSYRGTGINEQF

len: 9
v_gene: TRBV18
j_gene: TRBJ1-6
CDR3aa: ASSPGLALH

len: 15
v_gene: TRBV3-1/TRBV3-2
j_gene: TRBJ2-1
CDR3aa: ASSQGGTSGGYNEQF

len: 13
v_gene: TRBV5-6
j_gene: TRBJ1-2
CDR3aa: ASSNPDRGGYGYT

len: 13
v_gene: TRBV6-6
j_gene: TRBJ2-1
CDR3aa: ASSPGTSSYNEQF

len: 14
v_gene: TRBV28
j_gene: TRBJ1-6
CDR3aa: ASSSSHGGRYSPLH

len: 15
v_gene: TRBV19
j_gene: TRBJ2-5
CDR3aa: ASSPGQGVVWVETQY

len: 11
v_gene: TRBV6-5
j_gene: TRBJ1-1
CDR3aa: ASSLTGTGEAF

len: 13
v_gene: TRBV20-1
j_gene: TRBJ2-5
CDR3aa: SASALSSGSGTQY

len: 15
v_gene: TRBV2
j_gene: TRBJ2-2
CDR3aa: ASSAYATGSNTGELF

len: 13
v_gene: TRBV2
j_gene: TRBJ1-4
CDR3aa: ASSRTGDLGEKLF

len: 13
v_gene: TRBV4-2
j_gene: TRBJ2-2
CDR3aa: ASSQDPMNTGELF

len: 11
v_gene: TRBV15
j_gene: TRBJ1-2
CDR3aa: ATSAGLLVDYT

len: 15
v_gene: TRBV13
j_gene: TRBJ1-6
CDR3aa: ASSATGTSSYNSPLH

len: 13
v_gene: TRBV28
j_gene: TRBJ1-4
CDR3aa: ASSPRPGDNEKLF

len: 11
v_gene: TRBV7-9
j_gene: TRBJ2-5
CDR3aa: ASSSPSGQTQY

len: 14
v_gene: TRBV13
j_gene: TRBJ2-1
CDR3aa: ASSSPSGGGRDEQF

len: 12
v_gene: TRBV19
j_gene: TRBJ1-1
CDR3aa: ASSIAVMNTEAF

len: 14
v_gene: TRBV7-2
j_gene: TRBJ2-5
CDR3aa: ASSLDGLAGTETQY

len: 17
v_gene: TRBV7-9
j_gene: TRBJ2-6
CDR3aa: ASSSSRTAPSSGANVLT

len: 13
v_gene: TRBV5-1
j_gene: TRBJ2-3
CDR3aa: ASSLEGADTDTQY

len: 11
v_gene: TRBV19
j_gene: TRBJ2-2
CDR3aa: ASWTRDTGELF

len: 11
v_gene: TRBV19
j_gene: TRBJ1-1
CDR3aa: ASRRTGGTEAF

len: 13
v_gene: TRBV7-3
j_gene: TRBJ2-1
CDR3aa: ASSPSGGPYNEQF

len: 14
v_gene: TRBV6-5
j_gene: TRBJ1-5
CDR3aa: ASSYGTRGSNQPQH

len: 14
v_gene: TRBV20-1
j_gene: TRBJ1-1
CDR3aa: SASEWPRGGNTEAF

len: 14
v_gene: TRBV18
j_gene: TRBJ2-2
CDR3aa: ASSPPRQGYTGELF

len: 13
v_gene: TRBV6-2/TRBV6-3
j_gene: TRBJ2-2
CDR3aa: ASSFGTVDTGELF

len: 13
v_gene: TRBV14
j_gene: TRBJ1-2
CDR3aa: ASSQASRDNFGYT

len: 11
v_gene: TRBV10-3
j_gene: TRBJ2-1
CDR3aa: AISESGDNEQF

len: 14
v_gene: TRBV24-1
j_gene: TRBJ2-3
CDR3aa: ATSDLAGGSTDTQY

len: 14
v_gene: TRBV30
j_gene: TRBJ2-5
CDR3aa: AWSGTSGGLQETQY

len: 15
v_gene: TRBV5-1
j_gene: TRBJ1-1
CDR3aa: ASSLDPEFRRTPEAF

len: 14
v_gene: TRBV2
j_gene: TRBJ2-3
CDR3aa: ASRRLAGGTTDTQY

len: 16
v_gene: TRBV19
j_gene: TRBJ1-5
CDR3aa: ASTVLGAGGYGNQPQH

len: 13
v_gene: TRBV4-1
j_gene: TRBJ1-5
CDR3aa: ASSQEDRVNQPQH

len: 11
v_gene: TRBV19
j_gene: TRBJ1-1
CDR3aa: ASRLQGTAEAF

len: 13
v_gene: TRBV6-5
j_gene: TRBJ1-1
CDR3aa: ASSYSGQGATEAF

len: 11
v_gene: TRBV28
j_gene: TRBJ2-1
CDR3aa: ASSGRGYNEQF

len: 15
v_gene: TRBV4-1
j_gene: TRBJ2-7
CDR3aa: ASSPRGVAGVSYEQY

len: 11
v_gene: TRBV7-2
j_gene: TRBJ1-1
CDR3aa: ASSLQAYTEAF

len: 13
v_gene: TRBV30
j_gene: TRBJ2-2
CDR3aa: AWSVFAGGRGELF

len: 16
v_gene: TRBV5-1
j_gene: TRBJ2-4
CDR3aa: ASSSHLSGGPVGNIQY

len: 13
v_gene: TRBV5-8
j_gene: TRBJ2-5
CDR3aa: ASSSGTGHQETQY

len: 9
v_gene: TRBV20-1
j_gene: TRBJ1-2
CDR3aa: SARDPRGYT

len: 10
v_gene: TRBV11-3
j_gene: TRBJ2-5
CDR3aa: ASSLGEGAQY

len: 13
v_gene: TRBV12-5
j_gene: TRBJ2-3
CDR3aa: ASGSGQGAADTQY

len: 12
v_gene: TRBV30
j_gene: TRBJ2-7
CDR3aa: AWSVSRQVREQY

len: 14
v_gene: TRBV3-1/TRBV3-2
j_gene: TRBJ2-5
CDR3aa: ASSPGRGGASETQY

len: 15
v_gene: TRBV7-9
j_gene: TRBJ2-3
CDR3aa: ASSTETLALITDTQY